One sample yielded the 28 T cell receptor beta chains listed below, sequenced in a study of glioma-infiltrating T cells. Amplification of TCR alpha and beta CDR3 regions from RNA used iRepertoire nested multiplex PCR. Via MiXCR, TCRdb re-called the multiplex PCR reads, giving one row per CDR3 protein. The profile shows about 130,000 distinct CDR3 sequences, about 25% of them singletons. Source material: glioma tissue, nonneoplastic brain tissue, or PBMCs (not recorded which). The source is a human donor with low-grade glioma or glioblastoma, undergoing nonglioma brain surgery, or in good health (not recorded which).

This clonotype was found many times. The chain joins TRBV6-1 to TRBJ2-7; D ambiguous. Germline V lookup: CDR1 MNHNS, CDR2 SASEGT. The CDR3 length is 12 residues. V dropped 4 bases and J dropped 6 bases, with 10 bases sitting between them. CDR3 sequence reads: CASSGPWSEQYV. Here the CDR3 DNA reads TGTGCCAGCAGTGGGCCCTGGAGCGAGCAGTACGTC.

As for this clonotype: It may be a read error: a sequence one base away is much more abundant. This chain links TRBV20-1 with TRBJ1-6; tentative D call: TRBD1 (5 bases). The ends were cut back, 1 base at V and 9 bases at J, with 13 bases in the middle. The CDR3 loop spans 14 amino acids. Per the germline V gene, CDR1 is DFQATT and CDR2 is SNEGSKA (reference sequence). Written as DNA, the CDR3 is TGCAGTGCTAGAGGACAGACCGGGACTTCACCCCTCCACTTT. This translates into CSARGQTGTSPLHF.

This clonotype was counted only a few times. This rearrangement joins TRBV7-2 to TRBJ2-3, with TRBD2 matching over 10 bases. This CDR3 is 17 amino acids long. V shed 5 bases and J 6 bases; nucleotides not matched to a gene: 14. Germline V lookup: CDR1 SGHTA, CDR2 FQGNSA. In nucleotides, the CDR3 is TGTGCCAGCAGCCCCGTGGGGAGCGGGGGGGCCAGGGATACGCAGTATTTT. Translation gives CASSPVGSGGARDTQYF.

The rearrangement links TRBV7-9 to TRBJ2-7, with TRBD1 identical over 9 bases. The J segment lost 6 bases and the V segment lost 5 bases, leaving 5 bases of the junction unmatched. This CDR3 has 13 residues. Germline-derived CDR1 and CDR2 are SEHNR and FQNEAQ (reference sequence). CDR3 nucleotides: TGTGCCAGCAGCCCAGGGACAGGGAGCGAGCAGTACGTC. As protein: CASSPGTGSEQYV.

The CDR3 DNA follows: TGTGCCAGCAGTGACTGGGGTAGAGAGAACACTGAAGCTTTCTTT. It is translated as CASSDWGRENTEAFF. The chain joins TRBV6-5 to TRBJ1-1; D gene uncertain. This CDR3 is built from 15 residues. Per germline, CDR1 MNHEY and CDR2 SVGAGI. The V end lost 5 bases, the J end lost 1 base, and 14 bases lay between the germline ends.

This chain joins TRBV7-9 and TRBJ1-1; TRBD1 is a possible D gene (5 bases). The CDR3 extends over 15 amino acids. V shed 3 bases and J shed 1 base, with 12 bases lying between them. The germline gives CDR1 SEHNR, CDR2 FQNEAQ (reference sequence). CDR3 residues: CASSFTRTRNTEAFF. The CDR3 DNA reads as TGTGCCAGCAGCTTTACGCGGACAAGGAACACTGAAGCTTTCTTT.

The chain is built from TRBV12-3 or TRBV12-4 and TRBJ1-1; possibly TRBD1 for D (6 bases). The length of the CDR3 is 14 residues. V shed 1 base and J shed 7 bases, with 13 bases lying between them. CDR3 sequence reads: CASSLVGGALEAFF. CDR3 sequence (DNA): TGTGCCAGCAGTTTAGTCGGGGGCGCTCTTGAAGCTTTCTTT.

The chain has TRBV24-1 and TRBJ1-2; D gene unclear. The CDR3 spans 12 residues. Trimming left V 3 bases short and J 3 bases short, with 4 bases between. Germline CDR1 KGHDR, CDR2 SFDVKD. Written as DNA, the CDR3 is TGTGCCACCAGTGATACGGACTATGGCTACACCTTC. Translating gives CATSDTDYGYTF.

On this clonotype: Sequence at one end of the junction differs from germline and may be a read error. The V gene is TRBV7-9, the J gene TRBJ2-2; no definite D call. This CDR3 has 15 residues. Germline V gives CDR1 SEHNR, CDR2 FQNEAQ (reference sequence). This chain's CDR3 is CASSVARTIRGELFF. The CDR3 DNA reads as TGTGCCAGCAGCGTAGCTAGGACGATAAGAGGGGAGCTGTTTTTT.

The V gene is TRBV19, the J gene TRBJ2-5, with TRBD1 as a possible D gene (5 bases). The CDR3 has 13 residues. V lost 5 bases to trimming and J lost 5 bases, with 12 bases between them. Looked up from germline, CDR1 is LNHDA and CDR2 is SQIVND (reference sequence). The CDR3 loop reads CASSRQPRETQYF. The CDR3 coding sequence is TGTGCCAGTAGTCGACAGCCGAGGGAGACCCAGTACTTC.

The genes are TRBV5-1 and TRBJ2-1, with D possibly matching TRBD1 (6 bases). The CDR3 has 12 residues. The V end was cut by 5 bases, the J end by 10 bases, with 13 bases between. Germline V lookup: CDR1 SGHRS, CDR2 YFSETQ. The CDR3 spells CASRKAQGEQFF. The CDR3 DNA reads as TGCGCCAGCAGGAAGGCCCAGGGGGAGCAGTTCTTC.

At least ten counts were recorded for this clonotype. The rearrangement links TRBV7-9 to TRBJ2-5; 7 positions agree with TRBD2. The ends lost 3 bases at V and 6 bases at J; junction bases unmatched: 4. This CDR3 region has 13 residues. Per germline, CDR1 SEHNR and CDR2 FQNEAQ (reference sequence). Written as DNA, the CDR3 is TGTGCCAGCAGCTTCGGGGGGTGGAAGACCCAGTACTTC. This sequence encodes CASSFGGWKTQYF.

This clonotype appeared a few times. The chain is built from TRBV7-2 and TRBJ1-5; D ambiguous. The CDR3 runs to 15 residues. Germline assignment: CDR1 SGHTA and CDR2 FQGNSA. Trimming left V 1 base short and J 9 bases short, with 16 bases between. The CDR3 region is CASSLESSRVRPQHF. The CDR3 bases are TGTGCCAGCAGCTTAGAATCCTCCCGTGTGAGGCCCCAGCATTTT.

This clonotype was seen just once. Germline and junction disagree at one end, which may indicate a read error. The J gene is TRBJ2-3, the V gene TRBV7-2, with 8 bases aligning to TRBD2. Per the germline V gene, CDR1 is SGHTA and CDR2 is FQGNSA. The CDR3 contains 15 residues. The CDR3: CASIGGGRITDMQYF. CDR3 DNA sequence: TGTGCCAGCATCGGGGGGGGACGGATCACAGATATGCAGTATTTT.

The chain couples TRBV9 to TRBJ1-1; no clear D. V gave up 3 bases and J gave up 3 bases, with 12 bases separating them. Germline V gene sequence: CDR1 SGDLS, CDR2 YYNGEE. The CDR3 totals 14 residues. The CDR3 spells CASSADYEDTEAFF. In DNA, the CDR3 is TGTGCCAGCAGCGCCGATTATGAGGACACTGAAGCTTTCTTT.

In this sample, this clonotype turned up a few times. The CDR3: CASSYTLVTEAFF. In DNA, the CDR3 is TGTGCCAGCAGTTACACTCTGGTCACTGAAGCTTTCTTT. This chain joins TRBV6-6 and TRBJ1-1; the D is unclear. The CDR3 is 13 amino acids. Looked up from germline, CDR1 is MNHNY and CDR2 is SVGAGI (reference sequence). Trimming took off 2 bases at V and 4 bases at J, with 8 bases between the two ends.

This clonotype was recorded a few times. This rearrangement joins TRBV20-1 to TRBJ2-3; 8 nucleotides line up with TRBD2. CDR1 is DFQATT, CDR2 SNEGSKA, per germline (reference sequence). This CDR3 comprises 13 residues. The CDR3 here is CRPIAGLTDTQYF. DNA for the CDR3: TGCAGACCGATAGCGGGGCTCACAGATACGCAGTATTTT.

This clonotype has a count of ten or more. This chain connects TRBV28 to TRBJ1-2; maybe TRBD1 (5 bases). The V end was cut by 6 bases, the J end by 14 bases, with 22 bases between. The V gene's germline CDR1 is MDHEN and CDR2 SYDVKM. The CDR3 sequence is 13 residues long. CDR3 DNA: TGTGCCAGCAGATGGACAAGTATGGCCCGATGGACCTTC. Its translation: CASRWTSMARWTF.

This clonotype appeared a few times. The genes are TRBV20-1 and TRBJ2-3, with 7 bases that match TRBD1. Unmatched junction bases numbered 5, after V lost 1 base and J lost 1 base. The germline gives CDR1 DFQATT, CDR2 SNEGSKA (reference sequence). There are 15 residues in the CDR3. The CDR3 DNA sequence: TGCAGTGCTAGAGTAGGGGGCGTGGGCACAGATACGCAGTATTTT. It yields the protein CSARVGGVGTDTQYF.

This clonotype was seen many times. This chain joins TRBV3-1 and TRBJ1-5; a possible D gene is TRBD1 (6 bases). The CDR3 extends over 15 amino acids. Germline V gene lookup returns CDR1 LGHDT and CDR2 YNNKEL (reference sequence). V was cut by 0 bases and J by 7 bases, with 13 bases left in between. The CDR3 loop reads CASSQEAGGRQPQHF. The CDR3 DNA sequence: TGTGCCAGCAGCCAAGAGGCTGGGGGCCGGCAGCCCCAGCATTTT.

Many counts were recorded for this clonotype. The rearrangement uses TRBV7-2 and TRBJ2-5; D unclear. Trimming pared 0 bases from V and 7 bases from J, leaving 9 bases between. The germline CDR1 and CDR2 sequences are SGHTA and FQGNSA. The CDR3 is 13 residues long. The CDR3 reads CASSLAVFGTQYF. The CDR3, as DNA: TGTGCCAGCAGCTTAGCAGTATTTGGGACCCAGTACTTC.

This clonotype was detected many times. This rearrangement joins TRBV6-1 to TRBJ1-6; D not resolved. Trimming pared 7 bases from V and 7 bases from J, leaving 11 bases between. The CDR3 sequence is 13 residues long. Germline-derived CDR1 and CDR2 are MNHNS and SASEGT. CDR3 region: CASKRTENSPLHF. The CDR3 DNA follows: TGTGCCAGCAAACGGACCGAAAATTCACCCCTCCACTTT.

This clonotype was found a few times. This chain connects TRBV20-1 to TRBJ2-1; D is unresolved. This CDR3 contains 16 residues. Trimming removed 1 base from V and 0 bases from J, with 13 bases in between. CDR1 DFQATT and CDR2 SNEGSKA come from the germline V gene (reference sequence). CDR3 sequence reads: CSARAPEASSYNEQFF. The CDR3 nucleotides are TGCAGTGCTAGAGCCCCCGAGGCCAGCTCCTACAATGAGCAGTTCTTC.

This clonotype was counted ten times or more. The rearrangement links TRBV5-6 to TRBJ1-3; a weak D match, TRBD1 (5 bases). The CDR3 extends over 15 amino acids. V lost 1 base to trimming and J lost 2 bases, with 10 bases between them. In germline, CDR1 is SGHDT, CDR2 YYEEEE. CDR3 sequence: CASSLSGGPGNTIYF. In nucleotides, the CDR3 is TGTGCCAGCAGCTTGTCCGGGGGACCTGGAAACACCATATATTTT. Full variable domain (missing parts from reference TRBV5-6 and TRBJ1-3): DAGVTQSPTHLIKTRGQQVTLRCSPKSGHDTVSWYQQALGQGPQFIFQYYEEEERQRGNFPDRFSGHQFPNYSSELNVNALLLGDSALYLCASSLSGGPGNTIYFGEGSWLTVV.

Here the CDR3 DNA reads TGTGCCAGCAGCTTAGCGACAGGCCATGAGTACGTC. Residues: CASSLATGHEYV. V gene TRBV7-8 combines with J gene TRBJ2-7, with D perhaps matching TRBD1 (6 bases). V lost 0 bases to trimming and J lost 11 bases, with 11 bases between them. CDR1 and CDR2 (germline): SGHVS, FQNEAQ. CDR3 size: 12 residues.

This clonotype was counted a few times. The chain couples TRBV5-1 to TRBJ2-3, with TRBD1 identical over 10 bases. Germline lookup yields CDR1 SGHRS and CDR2 YFSETQ. The CDR3 length is 15 residues. J lost 6 bases, V lost 2 bases, and 6 bases had no gene match. In nucleotides, the CDR3 is TGCGCCAGCAGCTTTGGGACAGGGGTCCGTGATACGCAGTATTTT. Its protein is CASSFGTGVRDTQYF.

CDR3 in DNA: TGTGCCAGCAGTTTAGACCCCGGAGGGAACAATGAGCAGTTCTTC. Translated, it gives CASSLDPGGNNEQFF. The J gene is TRBJ2-1, the V gene TRBV12-3 or TRBV12-4; D possibly corresponds to TRBD2 (6 bases). V was pared by 1 base and J by 5 bases, with 12 bases between. This CDR3 has 15 residues.

This chain joins TRBV20-1 and TRBJ2-3; 10 bases line up with TRBD2. CDR3 size: 18 residues. The V and J ends lost 0 bases and 3 bases, in that order; junction bases with no gene match: 12. Germline loops: CDR1 DFQATT, CDR2 SNEGSKA (reference sequence). CDR3 in amino acids: CSARDLSGASGGTDTQYF. In DNA, the CDR3 is TGCAGTGCTAGAGATCTTTCGGGAGCTAGCGGGGGAACAGATACGCAGTATTTT.